What follows is one T cell receptor beta chain and its context. This clone was observed a few times. Its binding antigen is unknown. Per-nucleotide qualities are absent, and no much larger clonotype sits a single base away. The source of the sample is a study of cytomegalovirus exposure and HLA in healthy donors (dated by TCRdb to 2016 to 2017). Background for the entire study: According to a later analysis, the roughly 120 validation repertoires were produced on the same platform as the 680 or so repertoires of the first cohort. The study was designed to test whether signatures of past pathogen exposure could be identified by cataloging public T cell receptors. Along with the approximately 700-subject first cohort, a separate validation cohort of about 110 different subjects was used. The study combined high-throughput TCR immunosequencing, statistical association of individual TCRs with disease status, and machine learning to predict cytomegalovirus infection status. Results the study describes overall, beyond this receptor: The classifier was reported to diagnose cytomegalovirus status with high specificity and sensitivity in both the original and validation cohorts. Subsequent analysis determined that TCRs grouped into clusters in the first cohort also showed a tendency toward co-occurrence across the approximately 120 validation repertoires, and approximately 94% of cluster scores exceeded 0. The study gave a list of 150 to 200 TCR beta chains associated with cytomegalovirus. While some public TCRs were present in many individuals, most TCR sequences turned up only very rarely across donors. All 120 or so repertoires were used to score co-occurrence in the validation cohort in a later analysis, because that analysis had no HLA typing for the cohort. A few of the identified cytomegalovirus-associated TCR beta chains were confirmed in vitro to be specific for cytomegalovirus antigens. The authors suggested that the approach could potentially be generalized to other disease states and immunological phenotypes.

The protocol used for the library was the immunoSEQ multiplex PCR assay. In the paper's pipeline: A statistical classification framework was developed to diagnose cytomegalovirus status using the catalog of TCR beta chain sequences. Sourced from immuneACCESS, this table was stored by TCRdb with only in-frame sequences that have V and J called. A share of the clones is absent; for the studies checked, an unresolved V gene accounts for under half, and the remainder has no known explanation. V, J and clone size reflect that table, while D and trimming were determined from the DNA. Here the sample has fewer than 140,000 clones; about 87% occur a single time. Together, the top ten hold about 1.8% of the sample. Separate from the roughly 630-subject first cohort, the validation cohort of 120 subjects was the group to which the donors belonged. Trimming removed 5 bases from V and 8 bases from J; the gene matches leave 11 bases unexplained. CDR1 and CDR2 were assigned from the germline V gene (reference sequence) as SGHAT and FQDESV. Its CDR3 holds 15 amino acids, cysteine through phenylalanine. The sequence is cut down to CDR3 DNA, 45 bases in frame from base 1.

The TCR originated in a woman between 18 and 29 years old in good health and CMV-seropositive. Specimen: PBMCs. Rearrangement joined TRBV11-1 to TRBJ1-4; 7 central nucleotides agree with TRBD1. The sequence in DNA is TGTGCCAGCAGCCTAACCCCGGGACAGAAAGAAAAACTGTTTTTT. Translated, it reads CASSLTPGQKEKLFF.